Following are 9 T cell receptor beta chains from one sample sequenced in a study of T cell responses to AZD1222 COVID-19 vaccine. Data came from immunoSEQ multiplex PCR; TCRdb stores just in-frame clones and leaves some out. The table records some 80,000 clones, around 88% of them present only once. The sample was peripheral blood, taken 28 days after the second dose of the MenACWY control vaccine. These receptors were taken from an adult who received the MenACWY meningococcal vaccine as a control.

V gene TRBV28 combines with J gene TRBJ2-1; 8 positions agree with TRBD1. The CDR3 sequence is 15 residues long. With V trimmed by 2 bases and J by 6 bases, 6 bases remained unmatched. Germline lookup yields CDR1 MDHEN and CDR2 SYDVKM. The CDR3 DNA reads TGTGCCAGCAGTTTACCCCAGGGGGCGGGCAATGAGCAGTTCTTC. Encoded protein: CASSLPQGAGNEQFF.

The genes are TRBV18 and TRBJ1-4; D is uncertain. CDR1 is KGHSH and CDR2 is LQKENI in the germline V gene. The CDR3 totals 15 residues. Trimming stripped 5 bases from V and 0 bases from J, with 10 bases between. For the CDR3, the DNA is TGTGCCAGCTCAATAGGACCGCCAACTAATGAAAAACTGTTTTTT. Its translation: CASSIGPPTNEKLFF.

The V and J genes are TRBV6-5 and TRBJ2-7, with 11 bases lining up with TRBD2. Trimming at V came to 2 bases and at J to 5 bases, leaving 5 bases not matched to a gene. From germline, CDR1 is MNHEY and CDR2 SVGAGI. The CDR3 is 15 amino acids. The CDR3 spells CASSYRPSGGHEQYF. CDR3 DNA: TGTGCCAGCAGTTACAGACCTAGCGGGGGGCACGAGCAGTACTTC.

In DNA, the CDR3 is TGTGCCAGCAGCCCCCAGACAGGGGGCTACGAGCAGTACTTC. Its translation: CASSPQTGGYEQYF. V usage is TRBV3-1 (or the pseudogene TRBV3-2) and J usage is TRBJ2-7, with 9 positions matching TRBD1. With 4 bases clipped from V and 3 bases from J, the junction kept 4 bases outside the gene matches. The CDR3 extends over 14 amino acids. CDR1 is LGHDT and CDR2 is YNNKEL in the germline V gene (reference sequence).

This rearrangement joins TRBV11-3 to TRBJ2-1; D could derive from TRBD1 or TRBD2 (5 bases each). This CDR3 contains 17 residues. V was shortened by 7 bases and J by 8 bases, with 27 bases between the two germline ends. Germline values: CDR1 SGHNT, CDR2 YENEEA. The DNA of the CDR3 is TGTGCCAGCAAGCTAACTACAACCCGGCAGGGACGGGATGAGCAGTTCTTC. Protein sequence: CASKLTTTRQGRDEQFF.

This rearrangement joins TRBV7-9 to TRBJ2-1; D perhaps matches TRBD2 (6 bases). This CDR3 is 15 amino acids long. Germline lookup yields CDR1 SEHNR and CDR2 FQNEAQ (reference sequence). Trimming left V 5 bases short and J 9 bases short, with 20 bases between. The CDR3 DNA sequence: TGTGCCAGCAGCCCATTCGTCTCGGGGGTTGGTGAGCAGTTCTTC. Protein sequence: CASSPFVSGVGEQFF.

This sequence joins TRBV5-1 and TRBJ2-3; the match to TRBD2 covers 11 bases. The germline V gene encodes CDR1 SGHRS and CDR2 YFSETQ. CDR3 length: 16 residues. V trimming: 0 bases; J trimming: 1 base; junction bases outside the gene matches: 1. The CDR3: CASSLVAGGRTDTQYF. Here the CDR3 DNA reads TGCGCCAGCAGCTTGGTAGCGGGGGGGCGCACAGATACGCAGTATTTT.

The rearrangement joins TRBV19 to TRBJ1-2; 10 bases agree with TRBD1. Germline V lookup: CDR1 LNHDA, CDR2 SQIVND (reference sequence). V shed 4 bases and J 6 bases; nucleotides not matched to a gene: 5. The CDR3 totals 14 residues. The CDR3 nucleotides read TGTGCCAGTAGTACGACAGGGGGCACGGATGGCTACACCTTC. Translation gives CASSTTGGTDGYTF.

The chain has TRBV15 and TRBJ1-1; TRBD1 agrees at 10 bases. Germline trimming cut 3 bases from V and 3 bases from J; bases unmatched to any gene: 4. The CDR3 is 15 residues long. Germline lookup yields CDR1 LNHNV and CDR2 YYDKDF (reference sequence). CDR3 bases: TGTGCCACCAGCAGGGCCGGACAGGGGGACACTGAAGCTTTCTTT. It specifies CATSRAGQGDTEAFF.